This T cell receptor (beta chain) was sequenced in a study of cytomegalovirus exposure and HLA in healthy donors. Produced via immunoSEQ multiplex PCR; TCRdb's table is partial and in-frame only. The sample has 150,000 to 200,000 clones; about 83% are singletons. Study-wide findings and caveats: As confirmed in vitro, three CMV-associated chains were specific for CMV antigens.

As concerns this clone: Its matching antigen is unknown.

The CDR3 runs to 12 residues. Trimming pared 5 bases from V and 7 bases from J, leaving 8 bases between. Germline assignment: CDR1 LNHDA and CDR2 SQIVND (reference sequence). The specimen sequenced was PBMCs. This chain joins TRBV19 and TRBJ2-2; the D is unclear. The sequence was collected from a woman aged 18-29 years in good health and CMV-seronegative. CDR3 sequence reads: CASSRSNGELFF. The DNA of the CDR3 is TGTGCCAGTAGTCGTAGTAACGGGGAGCTGTTTTTT.